These T cell receptor beta chains were read from a single sample in a study of identical twins. Via MiXCR, TCRdb re-called the 5' RACE reads, giving one row per CDR3 protein. The profile shows some 1,600,000 distinct CDR3 sequences, less than 35% of them singletons. The sequenced material came from cord blood. The source of these receptors is a newborn girl in good health. CDR3s include the opening cysteine and the closing phenylalanine or tryptophan. D genes are given only for firm matches. Clone size appears in some rows only: once, few, many, or a class for an expanded clone.

CDR3nt	CDR3aa	abundance	d_gene	j_gene	v_gene
TGTGCTAGTGGTTCCCAGCCGCTGGGGAGCCTGCCTGAGCAGTACTTC	CASGSQPLGSLPEQYF	.	.	TRBJ2-7	TRBV12-5
TGTGCCAGCAGTTTATTTAGGGCGGGGGGCTACAATGAGCAGTTCTTC	CASSLFRAGGYNEQFF	few	TRBD2	TRBJ2-1	TRBV27
TGTGCCAGCAGTGGCACTAGCGGGGTAGGGACCCAGTACTTC	CASSGTSGVGTQYF	.	TRBD2	TRBJ2-5	TRBV2
TGCGCCAGCAGCTTGGGGCCCCCGAGTTCGAACACCGGGGAGCTGTTTTTT	CASSLGPPSSNTGELFF	.	.	TRBJ2-2	TRBV5-1
TGTGCCAGCAGAACAGGCGCCCACTCCTACAATGAGCAGTTCTTC	CASRTGAHSYNEQFF	few	.	TRBJ2-1	TRBV28
TGCGCCAGCAGCCAACTTCGACTAGCGAGAAAGGATACGCAGTATTTT	CASSQLRLARKDTQYF	.	TRBD2	TRBJ2-3	TRBV4-1
TGCAGCGTTGTGGGAGTTAACACAGATACGCAGTATTTT	CSVVGVNTDTQYF	.	.	TRBJ2-3	TRBV29-1
TGTGCCAGCAGCCAAGATCTCACAAGGATCAACTATGGCTACACCTTC	CASSQDLTRINYGYTF	few	.	TRBJ1-2	TRBV4-2
TGTGCCAGCAGTGAACGGGACGGTTACAATCAGCCCCAGCATTTT	CASSERDGYNQPQHF	.	.	TRBJ1-5	TRBV6-1
TGCAGTGCTCTGCCCTGGTCTTCTTATGAGCAGTTCTTC	CSALPWSSYEQFF	few	.	TRBJ2-1	TRBV20-1
TGCAGTGCTAGGGGGGAATTACGTAACTATGGCTACACCTTC	CSARGELRNYGYTF	few	.	TRBJ1-2	TRBV20-1
TGCAGCGTTGACGGTGAGCAAACCTACGAGCAGTACTTC	CSVDGEQTYEQYF	many	.	TRBJ2-7	TRBV29-1
TGTGCCAGCAGTTTATATTTGGACAGGGGCTACAATGAGCAGTTCTTC	CASSLYLDRGYNEQFF	few	TRBD1	TRBJ2-1	TRBV27
TGCGCCAGCAGCTTGAGACTTGGGACAGGGGGAAACTTTGAAGCTTTCTTT	CASSLRLGTGGNFEAFF	.	TRBD1	TRBJ1-1	TRBV5-1
TGTGCCAGCAGTCTATTCGGACTAGCGGGAATGGGGACCTACAATGAGCAGTTCTTC	CASSLFGLAGMGTYNEQFF	few	TRBD2	TRBJ2-1	TRBV27
TGTGCCAGCAGTTTAAATCCCTGGACAGGGGGCTCCTACGAGCAGTACTTC	CASSLNPWTGGSYEQYF	.	TRBD1	TRBJ2-7	TRBV12-3/TRBV12-4
TGCGCCAGCAGCTTAGGACCGGAGGCCACTGAAGCTTTCTTT	CASSLGPEATEAFF	.	.	TRBJ1-1	TRBV5-1
TGTGCCAGCAGTGGATTCAGGGCAACTAGCACAGATACGCAGTATTTT	CASSGFRATSTDTQYF	few	.	TRBJ2-3	TRBV6-2/TRBV6-3
TGTGCCAGCAGTGGGGGCACAGGGAAACTGTTTTTT	CASSGGTGKLFF	.	.	TRBJ1-4	TRBV6-6
TGCAGTGCTAGTGCGTACCCTGGGACTGAAGCTTTCTTT	CSASAYPGTEAFF	.	.	TRBJ1-1	TRBV20-1
TGTGCCAGCAGCTTACCCGCAGCTATAGCCAAAAACATTCAGTACTTC	CASSLPAAIAKNIQYF	few	.	TRBJ2-4	TRBV7-2
TGTGCCGGCAGCTCCTGGACTAGCGGGGAAGGCTACAATGAGCAGTTCTTC	CAGSSWTSGEGYNEQFF	.	TRBD2	TRBJ2-1	TRBV7-2
TGTGCCAGCAGTCCGGGACAGTCCCACAATGAGCAGTTCTTC	CASSPGQSHNEQFF	.	TRBD1	TRBJ2-1	TRBV7-2
TGTGCCGCGGGGGACACAGATACGCAGTATTTT	CAAGDTDTQYF	.	TRBD2	TRBJ2-3	TRBV7-9
TGTGCCACCAGTATAGACAGGGGTCTGGGTGAGCAGTACTTC	CATSIDRGLGEQYF	.	TRBD1	TRBJ2-7	TRBV15
TGTGCCAGCAGTGACCGGGGCCTTAATTCACCCCTCCACTTT	CASSDRGLNSPLHF	.	.	TRBJ1-6	TRBV12-3/TRBV12-4
TGTGCCAGCAACGAACTAGCGGTTAACAATGAGCAGTTCTTC	CASNELAVNNEQFF	.	TRBD2	TRBJ2-1	TRBV7-9
TGTGCCAGCAGCCAAGGACAGGGCATCTACGAGCAGTACTTC	CASSQGQGIYEQYF	many	TRBD1	TRBJ2-7	TRBV7-9
TGTGCCAGCAGTGCGCCGGGGCGACTACCTAACACCGGGGAGCTGTTTTTT	CASSAPGRLPNTGELFF	.	.	TRBJ2-2	TRBV28
TGTGCCAGCAGAATAATAAGGGGGCTGAACACTGAAGCTTTCTTT	CASRIIRGLNTEAFF	.	TRBD1	TRBJ1-1	TRBV6-1
TGTGCCAGCAGCCAAGGAGCGGGGGGGTACACAGATACGCAGTATTTT	CASSQGAGGYTDTQYF	.	TRBD2	TRBJ2-3	TRBV3-1
TGCGCCAGCAGCTTGGAGGACAGGGTCTACACCTTC	CASSLEDRVYTF	.	TRBD1	TRBJ1-2	TRBV5-1
TGTGCCACCAGTGATTTGAGCTTGAAAGACCAAGATAGCAATCAGCCCCAGCATTTT	CATSDLSLKDQDSNQPQHF	.	.	TRBJ1-5	TRBV24-1
TGTGCCAGCAGCTTAGTGATTTGGAGAGCTCCGGAGCAGTTCTTC	CASSLVIWRAPEQFF	.	.	TRBJ2-1	TRBV7-8
TGTGCCAGCATCCTGGGGGGGGCTCAAGAGACCCAGTACTTC	CASILGGAQETQYF	.	.	TRBJ2-5	TRBV2
TGCAGTGCACTTTTGCCAGCAGCCAAAAACATTCAGTACTTC	CSALLPAAKNIQYF	.	.	TRBJ2-4	TRBV20-1
TGCGCCAGCAGTGAATTCGCTAGCGGGGCAGATACGCAGTATTTT	CASSEFASGADTQYF	.	TRBD2	TRBJ2-3	TRBV10-2
TGTGCCAGCAGCTATGGACAGGGGGACTATGGCTACACCTTC	CASSYGQGDYGYTF	few	TRBD1	TRBJ1-2	TRBV4-2
TGTGCCAGCAGTGTAGCCGATAGCAATCAGCCCCAGCATTTT	CASSVADSNQPQHF	.	.	TRBJ1-5	TRBV2
TGTGCCAGCAGTTTCTCTCTCGGGAGGGTAAACACCGGGGAGCTGTTTTTT	CASSFSLGRVNTGELFF	.	TRBD2	TRBJ2-2	TRBV28
TGCGCCAGCAGCTTGGGACACGGATCCACTGAAGCTTTCTTT	CASSLGHGSTEAFF	few	.	TRBJ1-1	TRBV5-1
TGTGCCAGCACGGCCGGGTGGGATGAGCAGTTCTTC	CASTAGWDEQFF	.	.	TRBJ2-1	TRBV11-2
TGCAGCGTTGCGAGCAGCCCCGGGGGCTACACCTTC	CSVASSPGGYTF	.	.	TRBJ1-2	TRBV29-1
TGTGCCAGCAGCCGTGTACAGGGTAACACCGGGGAGCTGTTTTTT	CASSRVQGNTGELFF	.	.	TRBJ2-2	TRBV4-2
TGTGCCAGCCGGGACAGGGGGCTTTTGAACACTGAAGCTTTCTTT	CASRDRGLLNTEAFF	few	TRBD1	TRBJ1-1	TRBV2
TGCAGCGCCGCCCTAGAGGGGGTGTCGGGTACGCAGTATTTT	CSAALEGVSGTQYF	few	.	TRBJ2-3	TRBV29-1
TGTGCCAGCAGCCCCCCGGGGGATCAGCCCCAGCATTTT	CASSPPGDQPQHF	.	.	TRBJ1-5	TRBV27
TGCGCCAGCAGCTTTAGCGGGGGGGCCCTTTATGTCAATGAGCAGTACTTC	CASSFSGGALYVNEQYF	.	TRBD2	TRBJ2-5	TRBV5-1
TGCACCAGCAGCCCTGGGCCGGGCAGCTACGAGCAGTACTTC	CTSSPGPGSYEQYF	.	.	TRBJ2-7	TRBV5-1
TGTGCCATCAGTCAACGGACAGGGGTAATGAACACTGAAGCTTTCTTT	CAISQRTGVMNTEAFF	.	TRBD1	TRBJ1-1	TRBV10-3
TGTGCCAGCAGCCATACAGGTTACCCCTGCGAGCAGTACTTC	CASSHTGYPCEQYF	few	.	TRBJ2-7	TRBV4-2
TGTGCCATCAGTGCCGGCGGGAGCCCCTACAATGAGCAGTTCTTC	CAISAGGSPYNEQFF	.	TRBD2	TRBJ2-1	TRBV10-3
TGCGCCAGCCTAGCTAATCAGCCCCAGCATTTT	CASLANQPQHF	few	.	TRBJ1-5	TRBV10-1
TGTGCCAGCAGCTTGCGAGACAGGGGAGGGTTCTACGAGCAGTACTTC	CASSLRDRGGFYEQYF	.	.	TRBJ2-7	TRBV7-2
TGCGCCAGCAGCTTGGATCCAGCGGGGGGGCCGGAGACCCAGTACTTC	CASSLDPAGGPETQYF	.	TRBD2	TRBJ2-5	TRBV5-1
TGTGCCAGTAGCCGTACCTCTGATCAGCCCCAGCATTTT	CASSRTSDQPQHF	once	.	TRBJ1-5	TRBV19
TGTGCCAGTAGTAGAAGCACAACTCATACGCAGTATTTT	CASSRSTTHTQYF	.	.	TRBJ2-3	TRBV19
TGTGCCATCAGAAGACCGGGACCGGAAGGCGAGCAGTACTTC	CAIRRPGPEGEQYF	.	.	TRBJ2-7	TRBV10-3
TGTGCCAGCAGCCTCCGAAGGGCACTTCTTAAGGGCGAGCAGTACTTC	CASSLRRALLKGEQYF	.	.	TRBJ2-7	TRBV3-1
TGCGCCAGCGGCACCAAACCTGGGGATACGCAGTATTTT	CASGTKPGDTQYF	few	.	TRBJ2-3	TRBV5-1